These 26 T cell receptor beta chains share one sample of origin, sequenced in a study of blood T cell repertoires in COVID-19. The repertoire was sequenced with immunoSEQ multiplex PCR; TCRdb's copy has only in-frame clones and lacks some. The sample shows roughly 140,000 clones, 75% to 85% of them seen only once. The specimen was peripheral blood. The receptor source for this set is a man aged 60 to 75 with acute or convalescent COVID-19.

This clone occurred once. The rearrangement uses TRBV3-1 (or the pseudogene TRBV3-2) and TRBJ1-3, with D uncertain. V shed 1 base and J shed 2 bases, with 6 bases lying between them. Germline assignment: CDR1 LGHDT and CDR2 YNNKEL (reference sequence). The CDR3 runs 14 residues. The CDR3 bases are TGTGCCAGCAGCCAAGGAGACACTGGAAACACCATATATTTT. Residues: CASSQGDTGNTIYF.

The V gene is TRBV3-1 (or the pseudogene TRBV3-2), the J gene TRBJ1-6; D remains ambiguous. The V end was cut by 6 bases, the J end by 6 bases, with 6 bases between. Germline CDR1 is LGHDT and CDR2 is YNNKEL (reference sequence). This CDR3 is 12 amino acids long. CDR3 sequence reads: CASRSSNSPLHF. For the CDR3, the DNA is TGTGCCAGCAGATCCAGTAATTCACCCCTCCACTTT.

The chain joins TRBV24-1 to TRBJ2-3, with D tentatively TRBD2 (6 bases). This CDR3 spans 13 amino acids. Germline V gives CDR1 KGHDR, CDR2 SFDVKD. V lost 4 bases and J 4 bases, leaving 8 bases between the germline ends. The CDR3 sequence: CATSDPGADTQYF. The CDR3 DNA reads as TGTGCCACCAGTGACCCGGGGGCAGATACGCAGTATTTT.

The gene calls are TRBV5-1 and TRBJ1-4; D is possibly TRBD1 (6 bases). The germline V and J ends were trimmed by 4 bases and 8 bases, with 15 bases remaining between them. Germline CDR1 SGHRS, CDR2 YFSETQ. This CDR3 has 14 amino acids. CDR3 sequence: CASSPAGASEKLFF. Here the CDR3 DNA reads TGCGCCAGCAGCCCGGCGGGGGCAAGCGAAAAACTGTTTTTT.

The gene calls are TRBV10-3 and TRBJ1-3; possibly TRBD1 for D (5 bases). This CDR3 region has 15 residues. V gave up 6 bases and J gave up 2 bases, with 14 bases separating them. CDR1 ENHRY and CDR2 SYGVKD come from the germline V gene. CDR3 in amino acids: CAISQTAPPGNTIYF. CDR3 bases: TGTGCCATCAGCCAGACAGCCCCTCCTGGAAACACCATATATTTT.

This clone appeared once. This chain joins TRBV28 and TRBJ1-1; D not resolved. The CDR3 length is 15 residues. CDR1 and CDR2 (germline): MDHEN, SYDVKM. With 4 bases removed from V and 3 bases from J, the gap between germline ends came to 15 bases. The CDR3 reads CASSSPAGSYTEAFF. The CDR3 DNA reads as TGTGCCAGCAGTTCCCCGGCGGGCTCCTACACTGAAGCTTTCTTT.

The CDR3 spells CASSPAGGPTYEQYF. In DNA, the CDR3 is TGCGCCAGCAGCCCCGCGGGGGGACCGACCTACGAGCAGTACTTC. This chain joins TRBV5-1 and TRBJ2-7, with TRBD2 identical over 8 bases. The CDR3 loop spans 15 amino acids. V dropped 4 bases and J dropped 2; count of bases not matched to a gene: 8. Germline CDR1 SGHRS, CDR2 YFSETQ.

The chain combines TRBV27 with TRBJ1-5; 7 positions match TRBD1. Trimming took 5 bases from V and 0 from J; bases not matched to a gene: 13. The CDR3 covers 18 residues. Germline V gene sequence: CDR1 MNHEY, CDR2 SMNVEV (reference sequence). The CDR3 loop is CASSPQVGTEYSNQPQHF. Written as DNA, the CDR3 is TGTGCCAGCAGTCCACAAGTTGGGACAGAATATAGCAATCAGCCCCAGCATTTT.

This chain connects TRBV18 to TRBJ2-7; possibly TRBD2 for D (5 bases). Looked up from germline, CDR1 is KGHSH and CDR2 is LQKENI. This CDR3 comprises 15 residues. Between the trimmed V and J ends, which lost 3 bases and 5 bases, there was a span of 17 bases. CDR3 bases: TGTGCCAGCTCACCGACGGCTAGCCTTCCCCACGAGCAGTACTTC. This gives the protein CASSPTASLPHEQYF.

The chain carries TRBV19 and TRBJ2-3, with a possible D match to TRBD1 (6 bases). This CDR3 region has 15 residues. The germline V gene encodes CDR1 LNHDA and CDR2 SQIVND (reference sequence). V shed 3 bases and J shed 4 bases, with 14 bases lying between them. CDR3 loop: CASSILDSEADTQYF. For the CDR3, the DNA is TGTGCCAGTAGTATCTTGGACAGCGAGGCAGATACGCAGTATTTT.

This clone occurred many times. The V call is TRBV7-9, the J call TRBJ2-7, with 7 positions matching TRBD2. Looked up from germline, CDR1 is SEHNR and CDR2 is FQNEAQ (reference sequence). J was trimmed by 5 bases and V by 3 bases; bases with no gene match: 7. The CDR3 is made up of 14 amino acids. CDR3 in amino acids: CASSLGRESHEQYF. The CDR3 region has the DNA TGTGCCAGCAGCTTGGGGCGGGAGAGCCACGAGCAGTACTTC.

Comments on this clone: The junction differs from germline at one of its ends, possibly a read error. The CDR3: CASSLAGGGTGELFF. In DNA, the CDR3 is TGTGCTAGCAGCTTAGCGGGAGGCGGGACCGGGGAGCTGTTTTTT. This sequence joins TRBV7-7 and TRBJ2-2; 10 positions match TRBD2. The V gene's germline CDR1 is SSHAT and CDR2 FNYEAQ (reference sequence). The CDR3 length is 15 residues.

This clone was detected only once. The V and J genes are TRBV12-3 or TRBV12-4 and TRBJ1-2; 7 nucleotides match TRBD1. The CDR3 sequence is 13 residues long. J lost 5 bases, V lost 3 bases, and 3 bases had no gene match. Here the CDR3 reads CASSLDRRYGYTF. As DNA, the CDR3 is TGTGCCAGCAGTTTGGACAGGAGGTATGGCTACACCTTC.

The gene calls are TRBV15 and TRBJ1-4, with unresolved D. Germline CDR1 is LNHNV and CDR2 is YYDKDF (reference sequence). The CDR3 extends over 15 amino acids. The V gene lost 2 bases and the J gene lost 5 bases, with 12 bases spanning the gap. CDR3 nucleotides: TGTGCCACCAGCAGATCCAAGGGCGGGAATGAAAAACTGTTTTTT. Translated: CATSRSKGGNEKLFF.

The DNA for the CDR3 is TGCGCCAGCAACCCGACTAGCGGGAGTGGAGATACGCAGTATTTT. Its protein product is CASNPTSGSGDTQYF. This chain connects TRBV5-1 to TRBJ2-3, with 12 nucleotides matching TRBD2. Germline lookup yields CDR1 SGHRS and CDR2 YFSETQ. With 6 bases clipped from V and 5 bases from J, the junction kept 7 bases outside the gene matches. This CDR3 spans 15 amino acids.

The J gene is TRBJ2-3, the V gene TRBV4-1, with D maybe TRBD1 (5 bases). Trimming took off 2 bases at V and 2 bases at J, with 11 bases between the two ends. Germline CDR1 reads MGHRA; CDR2 reads YSYEKL. The CDR3 covers 15 residues. Here the CDR3 reads CASSQYGRVTDTQYF. CDR3 bases: TGCGCCAGCAGCCAATACGGCAGGGTCACAGATACGCAGTATTTT.

The rearrangement uses TRBV5-4 and TRBJ2-3; a weak D match, TRBD1 (6 bases). The CDR3 covers 15 residues. Trimming shortened V by 4 bases and J by 8 bases, and 20 bases separated the two germline ends. Germline CDR1 is SGHNT and CDR2 is YYREEE (reference sequence). The DNA for the CDR3 is TGTGCCAGCAGCCCACAAAACACAGGGATGGGTACGCAGTATTTT. This sequence encodes CASSPQNTGMGTQYF.

V is TRBV5-1 and J is TRBJ2-3; unclear D gene. V was cut by 4 bases and J by 5 bases, with 8 bases left in between. This CDR3 has 12 residues. Germline V lookup: CDR1 SGHRS, CDR2 YFSETQ. As DNA, the CDR3 is TGCGCCAGCAGCCAGGATGGAGATACGCAGTATTTT. Its translation: CASSQDGDTQYF.

The chain combines TRBV2 with TRBJ1-1; D is unresolved. CDR1 is SNHLY, CDR2 FYNNEI, per germline. The V gene lost 7 bases and the J gene lost 0 bases, with 9 bases spanning the gap. The CDR3 consists of 13 residues. The chain's CDR3 is CASNPYMNTEAFF. The CDR3 DNA follows: TGTGCCAGCAACCCGTACATGAACACTGAAGCTTTCTTT.

The table lists this clone with a few counts. The chain joins TRBV5-1 to TRBJ2-1, with 7 bases lining up with TRBD1. This CDR3 has 13 amino acids. V shed 5 bases and J 6 bases; nucleotides not matched to a gene: 5. CDR1 is SGHRS, CDR2 YFSETQ, per germline. CDR3 protein: CASRTQGFNEQFF. As DNA, the CDR3 is TGCGCCAGCAGAACACAGGGGTTCAATGAGCAGTTCTTC.

This clone was seen more than once but under ten times. The J gene is TRBJ1-2, the V gene TRBV6-5; D is ambiguous. Per germline, CDR1 MNHEY and CDR2 SVGAGI. The CDR3 totals 13 residues. V lost 2 bases and J 8 bases, leaving 12 bases between the germline ends. The CDR3 nucleotides are TGTGCCAGCAGTTACGACACCCGATGGGGCTACACCTTC. This encodes CASSYDTRWGYTF.

The chain is built from TRBV5-6 and TRBJ2-5; D perhaps matches TRBD1 (6 bases). The CDR3 loop spans 14 amino acids. Germline CDR1 SGHDT, CDR2 YYEEEE. V lost 2 bases to trimming and J lost 4 bases, with 12 bases between them. CDR3 residues: CASSFQGSGETQYF. Here the CDR3 DNA reads TGTGCCAGCAGCTTTCAGGGGTCTGGAGAGACCCAGTACTTC. Full variable domain (missing parts from reference TRBV5-6 and TRBJ2-5): DAGVTQSPTHLIKTRGQQVTLRCSPKSGHDTVSWYQQALGQGPQFIFQYYEEEERQRGNFPDRFSGHQFPNYSSELNVNALLLGDSALYLCASSFQGSGETQYFGPGTRLLVL.

The chain uses TRBV3-1 (or the pseudogene TRBV3-2) and TRBJ2-3; tentatively, D is TRBD2 (9 bases). In germline, CDR1 is LGHDT, CDR2 YNNKEL (reference sequence). The CDR3 contains 19 residues. V shed 3 bases and J shed 6 bases, with 28 bases lying between them. The CDR3 bases are TGTGCCAGCAGCCAGCCCCCAAGTTCGGCTAGCGGGGACAGGGATACGCAGTATTTT. Translation gives CASSQPPSSASGDRDTQYF.

The chain carries TRBV15 and TRBJ2-2; 11 nucleotides line up with TRBD2. The CDR3 is made up of 15 amino acids. V shed 6 bases and J 4 bases; nucleotides not matched to a gene: 4. Germline-derived CDR1 and CDR2 are LNHNV and YYDKDF (reference sequence). The CDR3 sequence: CATSSGRASTGELFF. The CDR3 coding sequence is TGTGCCACCAGTAGCGGGAGGGCGTCCACCGGGGAGCTGTTTTTT.

J is TRBJ2-3 and V is TRBV5-1; possibly TRBD2 for D (5 bases). The V and J ends lost 0 bases and 2 bases respectively, with 7 bases between them. The germline V gene has CDR1 SGHRS and CDR2 YFSETQ. This CDR3 comprises 14 residues. Here the CDR3 reads CASSLELATDTQYF. In DNA, the CDR3 is TGCGCCAGCAGCTTGGAGCTAGCCACAGATACGCAGTATTTT. The variable domain in full, with the rest retrieved from reference TRBV5-1 and TRBJ2-3, is KAGVTQTPRYLIKTRGQQVTLSCSPISGHRSVSWYQQTPGQGLQFLFEYFSETQRNKGNFPGRFSGRQFSNSRSEMNVSTLELGDSALYLCASSLELATDTQYFGPGTRLTVL.

This chain joins TRBV6-5 and TRBJ1-6; the D gene is possibly TRBD1 (6 bases). CDR3 size: 15 residues. V gave up 0 bases and J gave up 10 bases, with 13 bases separating them. The germline V gene encodes CDR1 MNHEY and CDR2 SVGAGI. CDR3 in DNA: TGTGCCAGCAGTTACTCTCCTACAGGGCGCTCACCCCTCCACTTT. It encodes CASSYSPTGRSPLHF.